This T cell receptor beta chain was sequenced during a study of blood T cell repertoires in COVID-19. Study-wide context: COVID-19 samples from acute and convalescent phases originated in the United States, Italy and Spain. PBMCs, B-cell-depleted T cells, or T cells were the source of the cDNA or gDNA that made up the material.

As originally analysed: Reference gene primer amplification gave estimated nucleated cell counts. This table comes from immunoSEQ multiplex PCR, and its TCRdb copy is limited to in-frame clones, with some not included. From that table come the V and J calls and clone size; the DNA was used to work out D and trimming. Of 250,000 to 350,000 clones detected, roughly 82% appear once; the ten largest clones hold 1.5% to 2%. Trimming shortened V by 2 bases and J by 1 base, and 8 bases separated the two germline ends. This CDR3 is 14 amino acids long. Per the germline V gene, CDR1 is MNHEY and CDR2 is SMNVEV (reference sequence).

The chain is built from TRBV27 and TRBJ2-5; weak D call: TRBD2 (6 bases). Sequencing was carried out using peripheral blood. The receptor was isolated from a woman aged 45-65 years with acute or convalescent COVID-19. The CDR3 coding sequence is TGTGCCAGCAGTTTAGCGGGGTTCCAAGAGACCCAGTACTTC. Translation gives CASSLAGFQETQYF.